The sequence of this TCR beta chain was determined in a study of T cells in Graves' hyperthyroidism and ophthalmopathy. For Graves' hyperthyroidism to be stable, ophthalmopathy could not progress within 18 months. In patients aged 18 to 65, hyperthyroidism was newly diagnosed, with duration under 2 months. The table lists this clonotype with many counts. Germline CDR1 is SGHRS and CDR2 is YFSETQ. The CDR3 is 14 residues long. The V end was cut by 4 bases, the J end by 2 bases, with 10 bases between. The source material, RNA transcripts, was used to amplify TCR beta CDR3 regions. The primer set for the first-round RT-PCR of the TCR CDR3 was HTBI. MiXCR was run by TCRdb on the multiplex PCR reads, yielding one entry per CDR3 protein. The sample consists of around 97,000 distinct CDR3 sequences, approximately 48% of them appearing once.

This receptor was obtained from a man aged 40-49 years with Graves' hyperthyroidism. This chain connects TRBV5-1 to TRBJ1-5; D remains ambiguous. Sequencing used blood. CDR3 nucleotide sequence: TGCGCCAGCAGCATCGACGGCGGCAATCAGCCCCAGCATTTT. Translating gives CASSIDGGNQPQHF.